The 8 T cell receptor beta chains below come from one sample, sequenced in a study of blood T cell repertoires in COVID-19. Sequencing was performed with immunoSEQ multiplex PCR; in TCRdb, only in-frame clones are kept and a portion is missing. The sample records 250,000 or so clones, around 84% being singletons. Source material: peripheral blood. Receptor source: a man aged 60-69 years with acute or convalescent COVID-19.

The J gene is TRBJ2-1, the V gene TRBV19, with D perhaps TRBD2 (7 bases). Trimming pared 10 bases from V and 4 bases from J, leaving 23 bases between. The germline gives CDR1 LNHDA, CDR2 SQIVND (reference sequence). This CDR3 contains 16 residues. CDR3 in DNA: TGTGCCACCACGATCGTTGCGGGGGCCCGATACAATGAGCAGTTCTTC. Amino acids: CATTIVAGARYNEQFF.

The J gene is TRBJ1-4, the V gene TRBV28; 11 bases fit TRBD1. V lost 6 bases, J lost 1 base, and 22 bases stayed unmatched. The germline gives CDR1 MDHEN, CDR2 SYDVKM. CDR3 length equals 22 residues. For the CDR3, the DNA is TGTGCCAGCAGGCTCCGAGCCTTTCTCCGGACAGGGGGCGGTCTAACTAATGAAAAACTGTTTTTT. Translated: CASRLRAFLRTGGGLTNEKLFF.

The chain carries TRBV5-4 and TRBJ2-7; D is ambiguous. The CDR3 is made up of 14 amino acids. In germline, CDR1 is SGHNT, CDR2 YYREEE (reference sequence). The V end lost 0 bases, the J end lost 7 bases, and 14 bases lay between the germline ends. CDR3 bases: TGTGCCAGCAGCTTGGGGTTGGGCGAGATGGAGCAGTACTTC. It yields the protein CASSLGLGEMEQYF.

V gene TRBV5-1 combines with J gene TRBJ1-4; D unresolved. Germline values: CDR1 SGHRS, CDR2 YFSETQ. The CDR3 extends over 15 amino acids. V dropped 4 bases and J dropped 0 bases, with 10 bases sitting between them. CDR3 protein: CASSPYRTTNEKLFF. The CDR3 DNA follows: TGCGCCAGCAGCCCCTACAGAACAACTAATGAAAAACTGTTTTTT.

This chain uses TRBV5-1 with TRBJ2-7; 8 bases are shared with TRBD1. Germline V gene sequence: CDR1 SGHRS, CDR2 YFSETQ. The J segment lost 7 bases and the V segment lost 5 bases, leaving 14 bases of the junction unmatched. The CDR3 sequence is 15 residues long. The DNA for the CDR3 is TGCGCCAGCAGTTCCGGGACAGGACAACCGGAGGAGCAGTACTTC. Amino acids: CASSSGTGQPEEQYF.

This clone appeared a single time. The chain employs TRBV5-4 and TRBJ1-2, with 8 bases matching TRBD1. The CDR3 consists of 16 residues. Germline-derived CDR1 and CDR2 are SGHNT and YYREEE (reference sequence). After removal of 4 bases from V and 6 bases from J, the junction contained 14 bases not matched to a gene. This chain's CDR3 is CASSPALQQGGNGYTF. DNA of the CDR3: TGTGCCAGCAGCCCGGCCCTTCAACAGGGGGGCAATGGCTACACCTTC.

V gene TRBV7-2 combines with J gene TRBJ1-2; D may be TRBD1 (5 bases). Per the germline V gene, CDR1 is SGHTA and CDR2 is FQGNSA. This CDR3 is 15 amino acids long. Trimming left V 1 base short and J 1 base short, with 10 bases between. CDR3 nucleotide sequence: TGTGCCAGCAGCTTAGGGGCACAGGTTAACTATGGCTACACCTTC. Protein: CASSLGAQVNYGYTF.

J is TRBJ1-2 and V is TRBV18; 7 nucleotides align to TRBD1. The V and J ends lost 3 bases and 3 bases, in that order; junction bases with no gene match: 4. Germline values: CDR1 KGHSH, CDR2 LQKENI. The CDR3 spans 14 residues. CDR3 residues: CASSPGQLDYGYTF. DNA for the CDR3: TGTGCCAGCTCACCGGGACAGCTCGACTATGGCTACACCTTC. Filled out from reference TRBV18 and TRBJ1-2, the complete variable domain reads NAGVMQNPRHLVRRRGQEARLRCSPMKGHSHVYWYRQLPEEGLKFMVYLQKENIIDESGMPKERFSAEFPKEGPSILRIQQVVRGDSAAYFCASSPGQLDYGYTFGSGTRLTVV.